This T cell receptor (beta chain) was recorded in a study of T cell responses to AZD1222 COVID-19 vaccine. A remark on this clone: Its antigen remains unknown.

Findings and limits, study-wide: With two AZD1222 doses given, Spike-specific TCR breadth and depth both rose. Donor demographics were predominantly white British with a female majority; clonal diversity may be underestimated.

Sequencing was performed with immunoSEQ multiplex PCR; in TCRdb, only in-frame clones are kept and a portion is missing. The sample contains 150,000 or so clones, more than 85% of which appear only once. Germline V lookup: CDR1 LGHDT, CDR2 YNNKEL (reference sequence). The CDR3 runs 16 residues. Losses at the gene ends were 3 bases for V and 9 bases for J; bases not matched to a gene: 10. This receptor was identified in an adult in good health. The sample here was peripheral blood, taken on day 0 of AZD1222 vaccination. This chain joins TRBV3-1 (or the pseudogene TRBV3-2) and TRBJ2-1; 11 nucleotides align to TRBD1. CDR3 in amino acids: CASSQGWTGGAGEQFF. CDR3 nucleotide sequence: TGTGCCAGCAGCCAGGGATGGACAGGGGGCGCGGGTGAGCAGTTCTTC.